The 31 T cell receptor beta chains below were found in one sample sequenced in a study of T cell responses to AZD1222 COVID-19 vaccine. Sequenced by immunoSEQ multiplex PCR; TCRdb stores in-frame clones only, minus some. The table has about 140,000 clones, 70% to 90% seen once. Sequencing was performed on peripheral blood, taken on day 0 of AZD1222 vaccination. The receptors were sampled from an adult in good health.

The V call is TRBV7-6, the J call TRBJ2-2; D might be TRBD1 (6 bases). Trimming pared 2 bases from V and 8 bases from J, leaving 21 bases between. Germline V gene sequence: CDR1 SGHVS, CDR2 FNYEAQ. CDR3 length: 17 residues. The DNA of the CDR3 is TGTGCCAGCAGCTTACTCCGGGACATCAATATAGGTGGGGAGCTGTTTTTT. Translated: CASSLLRDINIGGELFF.

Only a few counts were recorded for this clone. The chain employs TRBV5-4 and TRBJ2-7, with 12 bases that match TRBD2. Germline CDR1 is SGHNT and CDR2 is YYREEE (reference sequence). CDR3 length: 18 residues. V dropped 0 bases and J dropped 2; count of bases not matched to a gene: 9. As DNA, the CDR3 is TGTGCCAGCAGCTTGGTAGGACTAGCGGGGCGATTGACCTACGAGCAGTACTTC. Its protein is CASSLVGLAGRLTYEQYF. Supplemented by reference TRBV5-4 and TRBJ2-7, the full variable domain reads ETGVTQSPTHLIKTRGQQVTLRCSSQSGHNTVSWYQQALGQGPQFIFQYYREEENGRGNFPPRFSGLQFPNYSSELNVNALELDDSALYLCASSLVGLAGRLTYEQYFGPGTRLTVT.

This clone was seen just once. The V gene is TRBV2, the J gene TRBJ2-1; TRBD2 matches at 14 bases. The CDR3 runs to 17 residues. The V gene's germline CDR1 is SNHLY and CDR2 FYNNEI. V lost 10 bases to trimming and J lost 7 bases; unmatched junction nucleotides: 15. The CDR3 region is CATVRLGGLAGVNEQFF. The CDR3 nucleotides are TGTGCCACCGTTCGCTTGGGGGGACTAGCGGGAGTGAATGAGCAGTTCTTC. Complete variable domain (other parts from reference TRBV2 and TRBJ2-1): EPEVTQTPSHQVTQMGQEVILRCVPISNHLYFYWYRQILGQKVEFLVSFYNNEISEKSEIFDDQFSVERPDGSNFTLKIRSTKLEDSAMYFCATVRLGGLAGVNEQFFGPGTRLTVL.

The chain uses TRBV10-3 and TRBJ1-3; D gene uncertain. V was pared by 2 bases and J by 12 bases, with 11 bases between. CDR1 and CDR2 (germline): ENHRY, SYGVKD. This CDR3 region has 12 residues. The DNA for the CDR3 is TGTGCCATCAGTGAGGGGCTTAATGACATATATTTT. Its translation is CAISEGLNDIYF.

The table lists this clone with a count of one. DNA of the CDR3: TGTGCCACCTCGACGCGACAGCGGGGGATTCAAGAGACCCAGTACTTC. It translates to CATSTRQRGIQETQYF. This rearrangement joins TRBV19 to TRBJ2-5; TRBD2 matches at 8 bases. This CDR3 contains 16 residues. From germline, CDR1 is LNHDA and CDR2 SQIVND (reference sequence). The V and J ends lost 10 bases and 2 bases, in that order; junction bases with no gene match: 15.

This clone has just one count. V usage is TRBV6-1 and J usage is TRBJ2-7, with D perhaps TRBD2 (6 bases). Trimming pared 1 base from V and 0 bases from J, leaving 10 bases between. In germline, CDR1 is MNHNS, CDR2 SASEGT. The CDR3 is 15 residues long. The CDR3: CASSEEEGYSYEQYF. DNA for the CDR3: TGTGCCAGCAGTGAAGAGGAGGGGTACTCCTACGAGCAGTACTTC.

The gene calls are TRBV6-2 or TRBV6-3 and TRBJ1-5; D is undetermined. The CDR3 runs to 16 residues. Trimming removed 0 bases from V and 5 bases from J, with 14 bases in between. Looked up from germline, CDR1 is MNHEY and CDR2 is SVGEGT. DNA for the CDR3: TGTGCCAGCAGTTACTCGATCAGGAAACCATATCAGCCCCAGCATTTT. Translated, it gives CASSYSIRKPYQPQHF.

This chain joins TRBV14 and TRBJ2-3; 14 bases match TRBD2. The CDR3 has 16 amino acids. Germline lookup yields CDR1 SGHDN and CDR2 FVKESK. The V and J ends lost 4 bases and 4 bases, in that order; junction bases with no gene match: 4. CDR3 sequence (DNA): TGTGCCAGCAGCCCCCGACTAGCGGGGGGGCCAGATACGCAGTATTTT. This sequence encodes CASSPRLAGGPDTQYF.

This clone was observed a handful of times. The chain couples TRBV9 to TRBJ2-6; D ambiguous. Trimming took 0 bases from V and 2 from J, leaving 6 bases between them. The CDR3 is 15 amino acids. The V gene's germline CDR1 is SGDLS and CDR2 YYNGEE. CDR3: CASSVVGAGANVLTF. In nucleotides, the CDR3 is TGTGCCAGCAGCGTAGTGGGTGCTGGGGCCAACGTCCTGACTTTC.

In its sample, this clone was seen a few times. Written as DNA, the CDR3 is TGTGCCAGCAGTTTATTCGGCGGCTGGAACACTGAAGCTTTCTTT. Its protein is CASSLFGGWNTEAFF. The chain links TRBV27 to TRBJ1-1; D is unclear. The germline V gene encodes CDR1 MNHEY and CDR2 SMNVEV (reference sequence). Trimming stripped 1 base from V and 1 base from J, with 10 bases between. The CDR3 has 15 amino acids.

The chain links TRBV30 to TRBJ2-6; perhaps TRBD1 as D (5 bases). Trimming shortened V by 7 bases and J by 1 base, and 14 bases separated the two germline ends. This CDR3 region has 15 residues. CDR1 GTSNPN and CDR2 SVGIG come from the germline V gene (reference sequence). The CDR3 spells CASARALSGANVLTF. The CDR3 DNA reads TGTGCCTCCGCCAGGGCGCTATCTGGGGCCAACGTCCTGACTTTC.

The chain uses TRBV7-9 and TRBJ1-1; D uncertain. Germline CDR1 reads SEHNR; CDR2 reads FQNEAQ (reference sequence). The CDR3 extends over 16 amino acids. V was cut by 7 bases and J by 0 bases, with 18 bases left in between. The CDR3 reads CASTYFGLPMNTEAFF. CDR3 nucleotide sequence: TGTGCCAGCACCTATTTCGGACTCCCCATGAACACTGAAGCTTTCTTT.

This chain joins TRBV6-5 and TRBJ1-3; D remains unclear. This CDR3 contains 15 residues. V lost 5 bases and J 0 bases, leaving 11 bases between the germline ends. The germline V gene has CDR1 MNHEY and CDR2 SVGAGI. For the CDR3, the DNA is TGTGCCAGCAGTATTGGAGTTAACTCTGGAAACACCATATATTTT. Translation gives CASSIGVNSGNTIYF.

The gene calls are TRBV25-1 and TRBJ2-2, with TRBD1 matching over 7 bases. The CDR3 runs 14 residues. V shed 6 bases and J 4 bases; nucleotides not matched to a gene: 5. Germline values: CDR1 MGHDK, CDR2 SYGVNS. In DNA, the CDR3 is TGTGCCAGCAGGACCACAGGGGTCACCGGGGAGCTGTTTTTT. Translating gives CASRTTGVTGELFF.

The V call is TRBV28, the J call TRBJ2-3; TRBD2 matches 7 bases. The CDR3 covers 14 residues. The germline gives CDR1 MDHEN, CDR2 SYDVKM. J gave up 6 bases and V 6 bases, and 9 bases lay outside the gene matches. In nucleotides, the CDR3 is TGTGCCAGCAGACTAGGCGGGAGTGCTGATACGCAGTATTTT. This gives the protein CASRLGGSADTQYF.

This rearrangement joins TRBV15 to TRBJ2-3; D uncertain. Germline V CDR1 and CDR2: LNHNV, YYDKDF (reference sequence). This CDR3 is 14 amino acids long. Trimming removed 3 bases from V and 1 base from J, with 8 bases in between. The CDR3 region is CATSRVSGTDTQYF. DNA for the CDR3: TGTGCCACCAGCAGGGTATCGGGCACAGATACGCAGTATTTT. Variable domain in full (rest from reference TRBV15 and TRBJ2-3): DAMVIQNPRYQVTQFGKPVTLSCSQTLNHNVMYWYQQKSSQAPKLLFHYYDKDFNNEADTPDNFQSRRPNTSFCFLDIRSPGLGDTAMYLCATSRVSGTDTQYFGPGTRLTVL.

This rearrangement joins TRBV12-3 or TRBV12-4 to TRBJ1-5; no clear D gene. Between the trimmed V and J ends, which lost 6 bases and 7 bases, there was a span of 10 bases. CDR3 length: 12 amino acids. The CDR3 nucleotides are TGTGCCAGCAGGTACTCCAGCCAGCCCCAGCATTTT. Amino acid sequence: CASRYSSQPQHF.

Here the CDR3 reads CASSPRPGTSVSSYNEQFF. Written as DNA, the CDR3 is TGTGCCAGCTCACCACGTCCCGGGACTAGCGTAAGCTCCTACAATGAGCAGTTCTTC. The chain uses TRBV18 and TRBJ2-1; TRBD2 matches 10 bases. Looked up from germline, CDR1 is KGHSH and CDR2 is LQKENI. J was trimmed by 0 bases and V by 1 base; bases with no gene match: 9. This CDR3 has 19 amino acids.

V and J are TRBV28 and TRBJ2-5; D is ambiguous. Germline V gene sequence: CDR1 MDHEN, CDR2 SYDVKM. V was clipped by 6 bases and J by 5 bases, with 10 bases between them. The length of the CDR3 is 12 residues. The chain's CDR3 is CASSPPWETQYF. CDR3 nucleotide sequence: TGTGCCAGCAGCCCCCCGTGGGAGACCCAGTACTTC.

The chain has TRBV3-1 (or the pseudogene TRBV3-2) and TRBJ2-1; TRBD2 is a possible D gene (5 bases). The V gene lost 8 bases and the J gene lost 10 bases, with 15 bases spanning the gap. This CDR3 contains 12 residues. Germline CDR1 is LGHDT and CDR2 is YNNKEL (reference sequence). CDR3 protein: CASGRGSGEQFF. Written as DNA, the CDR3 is TGTGCCAGCGGTCGCGGGTCTGGGGAGCAGTTCTTC.

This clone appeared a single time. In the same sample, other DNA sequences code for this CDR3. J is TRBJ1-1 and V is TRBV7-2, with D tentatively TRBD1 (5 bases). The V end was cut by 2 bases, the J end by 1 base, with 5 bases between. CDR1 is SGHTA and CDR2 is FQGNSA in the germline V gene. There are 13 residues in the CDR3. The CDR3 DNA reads TGTGCCAGCAGCTTACAGGGGAACACTGAAGCTTTCTTT. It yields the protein CASSLQGNTEAFF.

The CDR3 nucleotides read TGTGCCAGCAGCGACCCAACGCCCTCTGGAAACACCATATATTTT. It encodes CASSDPTPSGNTIYF. The V and J genes are TRBV6-2 or TRBV6-3 and TRBJ1-3; D unresolved. Germline V lookup: CDR1 MNHEY, CDR2 SVGEGT. Trimming shortened V by 6 bases and J by 0 bases, and 12 bases separated the two germline ends. The CDR3 spans 15 residues.

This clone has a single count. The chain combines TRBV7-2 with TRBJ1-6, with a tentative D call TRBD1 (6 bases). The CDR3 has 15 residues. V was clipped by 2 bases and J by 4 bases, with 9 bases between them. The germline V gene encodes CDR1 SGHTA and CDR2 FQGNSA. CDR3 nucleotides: TGTGCCAGCAGCTTAAGGACAGCTTATAATTCACCCCTCCACTTT. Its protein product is CASSLRTAYNSPLHF.

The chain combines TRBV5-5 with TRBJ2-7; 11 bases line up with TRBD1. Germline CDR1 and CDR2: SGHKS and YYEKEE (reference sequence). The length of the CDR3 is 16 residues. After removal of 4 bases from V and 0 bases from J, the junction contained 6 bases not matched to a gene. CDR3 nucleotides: TGTGCCAGCAGCCCTGGTGGGACAGGGGGCTCCTACGAGCAGTACTTC. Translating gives CASSPGGTGGSYEQYF.

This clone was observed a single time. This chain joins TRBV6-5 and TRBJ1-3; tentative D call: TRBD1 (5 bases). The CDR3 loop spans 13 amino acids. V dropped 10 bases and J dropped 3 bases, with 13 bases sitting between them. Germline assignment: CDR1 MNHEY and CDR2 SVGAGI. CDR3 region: CATRRDSGNTIYF. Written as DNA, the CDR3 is TGTGCCACCAGAAGAGACAGTGGAAACACCATATATTTT.

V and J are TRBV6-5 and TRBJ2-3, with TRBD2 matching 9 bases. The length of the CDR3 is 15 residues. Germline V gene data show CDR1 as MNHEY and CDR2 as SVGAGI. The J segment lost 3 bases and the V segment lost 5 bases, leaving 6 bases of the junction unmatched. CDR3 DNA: TGTGCCAGCAGTCGTAGCGGGGGACCGACAGATACGCAGTATTTT. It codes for CASSRSGGPTDTQYF.

The CDR3 DNA reads TGTGCCAGCAGCTTAGCCCCCCGGACTAGCGGGATCAAAAAGACCTACAATGAGCAGTTCTTC. Its translation: CASSLAPRTSGIKKTYNEQFF. J is TRBJ2-1 and V is TRBV7-2; 12 bases align to TRBD2. The germline CDR1 and CDR2 sequences are SGHTA and FQGNSA. The CDR3 sequence is 21 residues long. V gave up 0 bases and J gave up 2 bases; unmatched junction bases: 14.

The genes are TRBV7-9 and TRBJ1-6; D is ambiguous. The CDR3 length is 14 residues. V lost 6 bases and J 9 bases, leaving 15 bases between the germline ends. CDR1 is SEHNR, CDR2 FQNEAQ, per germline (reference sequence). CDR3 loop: CASSESDVTSPLHF. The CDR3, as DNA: TGTGCCAGCAGTGAGTCGGATGTAACTTCACCCCTCCACTTT.

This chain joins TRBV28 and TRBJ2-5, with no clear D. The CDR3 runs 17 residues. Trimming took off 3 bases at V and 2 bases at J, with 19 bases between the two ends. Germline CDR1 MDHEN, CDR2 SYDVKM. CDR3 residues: CASSFIEADGIQETQYF. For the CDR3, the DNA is TGTGCCAGCAGTTTCATAGAAGCAGACGGTATTCAAGAGACCCAGTACTTC.

The CDR3 is CASGLGGSGANVLTF. CDR3 nucleotides: TGTGCCAGCGGACTAGGTGGCTCTGGGGCCAACGTCCTGACTTTC. The J gene is TRBJ2-6, the V gene TRBV6-6; 7 bases match TRBD2. The CDR3 totals 15 residues. The V gene's germline CDR1 is MNHNY and CDR2 SVGAGI (reference sequence). V gave up 8 bases and J gave up 0 bases; unmatched junction bases: 4.

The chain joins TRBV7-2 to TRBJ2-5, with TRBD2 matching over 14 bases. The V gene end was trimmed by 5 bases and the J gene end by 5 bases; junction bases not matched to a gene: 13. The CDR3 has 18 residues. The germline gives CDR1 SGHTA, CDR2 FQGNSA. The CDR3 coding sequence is TGTGCCAGCAGCCACAACGGACTAGCGGGAGGTAGTAGGGAGACCCAGTACTTC. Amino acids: CASSHNGLAGGSRETQYF.